This entry lists 22 T cell receptor beta chains sequenced from one sample in a study of shared clonotypes between healthy human individuals. Using immunoSEQ multiplex PCR, the repertoire was profiled, and TCRdb retains in-frame clones only, with some absent. The sample includes some 1.4 million clones, around 97% seen only once; the top ten take approximately 1.1%. Input material: naive CD4+ T cells sorted from blood. Subset denoted: CD45RA+ positively selected. These receptors all come from a man aged 25-40 years in good health.

This clone was seen a single time. The chain joins TRBV5-6 to TRBJ2-1, with TRBD2 matching over 14 bases. The CDR3 sequence is 15 residues long. Trimming took 4 bases from V and 10 from J; bases not matched to a gene: 7. Looked up from germline, CDR1 is SGHDT and CDR2 is YYEEEE. CDR3 sequence (DNA): TGTGCCAGCAGCGCGGGACTAGCGGGAGTTTGGGAGCAGTTCTTC. The encoded protein is CASSAGLAGVWEQFF. Full variable domain (missing parts from reference TRBV5-6 and TRBJ2-1): DAGVTQSPTHLIKTRGQQVTLRCSPKSGHDTVSWYQQALGQGPQFIFQYYEEEERQRGNFPDRFSGHQFPNYSSELNVNALLLGDSALYLCASSAGLAGVWEQFFGPGTRLTVL.

V is TRBV10-2 and J is TRBJ2-2; no reliable D call. V was shortened by 3 bases and J by 0 bases, with 14 bases between the two germline ends. This CDR3 is 17 amino acids long. Per germline, CDR1 WSHSY and CDR2 SAAADI. This CDR3 reads CASSDPPGWANTGELFF. The CDR3 DNA reads TGCGCCAGCAGTGACCCCCCAGGCTGGGCGAACACCGGGGAGCTGTTTTTT.

This clone was counted only a few times. The gene calls are TRBV27 and TRBJ2-7; D may be TRBD2 (6 bases). Trimming removed 8 bases from V and 3 bases from J, with 17 bases in between. The germline V gene encodes CDR1 MNHEY and CDR2 SMNVEV (reference sequence). This CDR3 is built from 14 residues. The CDR3 here is CASRPGLGYYEQYF. The CDR3 DNA sequence: TGTGCCAGCCGTCCGGGACTGGGATACTACGAGCAGTACTTC.

The J gene is TRBJ2-1, the V gene TRBV18; 8 nucleotides agree with TRBD2. This CDR3 has 14 residues. V trimming: 3 bases; J trimming: 6 bases; junction bases outside the gene matches: 4. CDR1 KGHSH and CDR2 LQKENI come from the germline V gene. DNA for the CDR3: TGTGCCAGCTCACCGCAGCGGGAGATCAATGAGCAGTTCTTC. The encoded protein is CASSPQREINEQFF.

The chain recombines TRBV7-9 with TRBJ1-5; no clear D gene. The germline V gene has CDR1 SEHNR and CDR2 FQNEAQ (reference sequence). Between the trimmed V and J ends, which lost 1 base and 7 bases, there was a span of 5 bases. CDR3 length: 12 amino acids. This CDR3 reads CASSLDLQPQHF. CDR3 coding DNA: TGTGCCAGCAGCTTAGATCTACAGCCCCAGCATTTT.

About this clone: It may be a read error: a sequence one base away is much more abundant. This chain connects TRBV2 to TRBJ2-7; D gene ambiguous. The germline V and J ends were trimmed by 7 bases and 2 bases, with 9 bases remaining between them. The CDR3 spans 12 residues. Germline lookup yields CDR1 SNHLY and CDR2 FYNNEI. The chain's CDR3 is CASTGRTYEQYF. CDR3 DNA: TGTGCCAGCACGGGCAGAACCTACGAGCAGTACTTC.

The chain recombines TRBV5-1 with TRBJ2-7; D is possibly TRBD1 (6 bases). V lost 2 bases, J lost 0 bases, and 9 bases lay in between. Germline V gene lookup returns CDR1 SGHRS and CDR2 YFSETQ. CDR3 length equals 14 residues. CDR3: CASSFRDNSYEQYF. CDR3 nucleotide sequence: TGCGCCAGCAGCTTCCGGGACAACTCCTACGAGCAGTACTTC. Variable domain in full (rest from reference TRBV5-1 and TRBJ2-7): KAGVTQTPRYLIKTRGQQVTLSCSPISGHRSVSWYQQTPGQGLQFLFEYFSETQRNKGNFPGRFSGRQFSNSRSEMNVSTLELGDSALYLCASSFRDNSYEQYFGPGTRLTVT.

This clone was counted a single time. V gene TRBV11-2 combines with J gene TRBJ2-7; D might be TRBD2 (5 bases). CDR3 size: 18 residues. Between the trimmed V and J ends, which lost 6 bases and 2 bases, there was a span of 26 bases. CDR1 and CDR2 from the germline V gene are SGHAT and FQNNGV. DNA of the CDR3: TGTGCCAGCAGTCGTCCGCGGTGGTTCGCTAACGGGGCCTACGAGCAGTACTTC. This sequence encodes CASSRPRWFANGAYEQYF.

V gene TRBV18 combines with J gene TRBJ2-1; 15 bases match TRBD2. This CDR3 spans 16 amino acids. V was clipped by 0 bases and J by 7 bases; unmatched bases: 1. The germline V gene encodes CDR1 KGHSH and CDR2 LQKENI. The CDR3 loop is CASSPPGTSGRNEQFF. CDR3 DNA: TGTGCCAGCTCACCACCCGGGACTAGCGGGAGGAATGAGCAGTTCTTC.

The CDR3 loop reads CASSQELAGGRKQYF. CDR3 sequence (DNA): TGCGCCAGCAGCCAGGAACTAGCGGGCGGGCGTAAGCAGTACTTC. The chain recombines TRBV4-3 with TRBJ2-7; 9 nucleotides match TRBD2. Germline lookup yields CDR1 LGHNA and CDR2 YSLEER. This CDR3 has 15 residues. The ends lost 3 bases at V and 8 bases at J; junction bases unmatched: 11.

The rearrangement uses TRBV28 and TRBJ2-2; 8 bases are a match to TRBD2. This CDR3 has 13 amino acids. V was pared by 8 bases and J by 4 bases, with 3 bases of the junction left unmatched. Germline V gives CDR1 MDHEN, CDR2 SYDVKM. The CDR3 DNA follows: TGTGCCAGCCTAGCGGGCCCCACCGGGGAGCTGTTTTTT. The encoded protein is CASLAGPTGELFF.

CDR3 DNA sequence: TGCGCCAGCAGCCCCTGGGCTAGCGGGAGATTCGGGTCTTACGAGCAGTACTTC. The encoded protein is CASSPWASGRFGSYEQYF. J is TRBJ2-7 and V is TRBV5-1; 10 bases line up with TRBD2. This CDR3 has 18 amino acids. J lost 4 bases, V lost 4 bases, and 17 bases had no gene match. Germline V gene data show CDR1 as SGHRS and CDR2 as YFSETQ.

Remarks on this clone: This same CDR3 is encoded by further DNA sequences in the sample. This chain links TRBV5-4 with TRBJ2-2; D gene ambiguous. In germline, CDR1 is SGHNT, CDR2 YYREEE (reference sequence). Trimming shortened V by 0 bases and J by 1 base, and 7 bases separated the two germline ends. This CDR3 region has 15 residues. CDR3 in amino acids: CASSLEAQNTGELFF. DNA for the CDR3: TGTGCCAGCAGCTTGGAGGCGCAGAACACCGGGGAGCTGTTTTTT.

The chain has TRBV2 and TRBJ2-3; unclear D gene. This CDR3 region has 12 residues. Germline CDR1 and CDR2: SNHLY and FYNNEI. V lost 6 bases and J 3 bases, leaving 7 bases between the germline ends. CDR3 sequence reads: CASRAETDTQYF. The CDR3 coding sequence is TGTGCCAGCAGGGCTGAGACAGATACGCAGTATTTT.

This clone has a single count. The chain has TRBV4-3 and TRBJ2-2; D is undetermined. The CDR3 contains 14 residues. CDR1 and CDR2 from the germline V gene are LGHNA and YSLEER. V was clipped by 0 bases and J by 5 bases, with 7 bases between them. DNA of the CDR3: TGCGCCAGCAGCCAAGATGTGGTGACCGGGGAGCTGTTTTTT. Protein sequence: CASSQDVVTGELFF.

This chain joins TRBV28 and TRBJ1-1; 7 bases are a match to TRBD1. Trimming took 3 bases from V and 1 from J; bases not matched to a gene: 2. The CDR3 has 14 amino acids. Germline CDR1 is MDHEN and CDR2 is SYDVKM. The CDR3 DNA reads as TGTGCCAGCAGTTTTACAGGGGAGAACACTGAAGCTTTCTTT. Translating it yields CASSFTGENTEAFF. The whole variable domain, remainder taken from reference TRBV28 and TRBJ1-1, is DVKVTQSSRYLVKRTGEKVFLECVQDMDHENMFWYRQDPGLGLRLIYFSYDVKMKEKGDIPEGYSVSREKKERFSLILESASTNQTSMYLCASSFTGENTEAFFGQGTRLTVV.

A single count supports this clone. V gene TRBV11-3 combines with J gene TRBJ2-7, with no clear D. The V gene lost 0 bases and the J gene lost 6 bases, with 9 bases spanning the gap. The V gene's germline CDR1 is SGHNT and CDR2 YENEEA. The CDR3 loop spans 13 amino acids. The CDR3 nucleotides are TGTGCCAGCAGCTTAGAGTTCCGTGCCGAGCAGTACTTC. Translation gives CASSLEFRAEQYF.

J is TRBJ2-3 and V is TRBV14, with D possibly TRBD1 on 5 matching bases. The CDR3 runs to 16 residues. The V gene's germline CDR1 is SGHDN and CDR2 FVKESK. The V and J ends lost 4 bases and 0 bases respectively, with 14 bases between them. The CDR3 is CASSPQTALSTDTQYF. The CDR3 DNA reads as TGTGCCAGCAGCCCACAGACAGCCCTAAGCACAGATACGCAGTATTTT.

The chain carries TRBV27 and TRBJ1-5, with 7 bases fitting TRBD1. The length of the CDR3 is 13 residues. Germline loops: CDR1 MNHEY, CDR2 SMNVEV (reference sequence). V shed 5 bases and J 6 bases; nucleotides not matched to a gene: 4. The CDR3 sequence is CASSTGERQPQHF. DNA of the CDR3: TGTGCCAGCAGTACAGGGGAGCGTCAGCCCCAGCATTTT.

This chain connects TRBV27 to TRBJ2-2; D not certain. The germline V and J ends were trimmed by 3 bases and 4 bases, with 12 bases remaining between them. Germline CDR1 MNHEY, CDR2 SMNVEV (reference sequence). The CDR3 has 15 amino acids. The DNA of the CDR3 is TGTGCCAGCAGTTTTCGGGTACACCCCACCGGGGAGCTGTTTTTT. It codes for CASSFRVHPTGELFF.

The rearrangement joins TRBV6-1 to TRBJ1-1; D is unclear. Germline V CDR1 and CDR2: MNHNS, SASEGT. The CDR3 totals 13 residues. The V gene lost 5 bases and the J gene lost 6 bases, with 13 bases spanning the gap. The CDR3 sequence is CASSPTRHAEAFF. In DNA, the CDR3 is TGTGCCAGCAGTCCAACACGGCACGCTGAAGCTTTCTTT.

This chain uses TRBV28 with TRBJ2-7; 13 bases fit TRBD2. Per the germline V gene, CDR1 is MDHEN and CDR2 is SYDVKM. The V segment lost 0 bases and the J segment 2 bases; nucleotides outside the gene matches: 7. The CDR3 totals 18 residues. This chain's CDR3 is CASSLWKGLAGRAYEQYF. DNA for the CDR3: TGTGCCAGCAGTTTATGGAAGGGACTAGCGGGGAGGGCCTACGAGCAGTACTTC.